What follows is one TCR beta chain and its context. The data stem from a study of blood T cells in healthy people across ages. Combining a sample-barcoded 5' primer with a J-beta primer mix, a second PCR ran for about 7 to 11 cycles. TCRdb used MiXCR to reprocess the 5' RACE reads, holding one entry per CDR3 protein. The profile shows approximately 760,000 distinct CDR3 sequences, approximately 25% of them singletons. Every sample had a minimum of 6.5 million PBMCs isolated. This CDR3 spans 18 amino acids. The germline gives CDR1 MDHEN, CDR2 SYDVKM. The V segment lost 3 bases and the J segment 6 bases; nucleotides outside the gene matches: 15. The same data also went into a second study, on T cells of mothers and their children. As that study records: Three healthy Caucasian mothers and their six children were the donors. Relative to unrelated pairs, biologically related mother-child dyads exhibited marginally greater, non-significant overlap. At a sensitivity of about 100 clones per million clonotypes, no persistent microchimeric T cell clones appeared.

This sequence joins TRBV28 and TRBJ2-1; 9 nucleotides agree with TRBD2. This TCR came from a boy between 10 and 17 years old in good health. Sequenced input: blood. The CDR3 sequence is CASSFRGAGGPMFNEQFF. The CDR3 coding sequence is TGTGCCAGCAGTTTCCGGGGGGCGGGAGGGCCAATGTTCAATGAGCAGTTCTTC.